One sample yielded the 5 T cell receptor beta chains listed below, sequenced in a study of early stage breast cancer tumors. Sequencing was performed with immunoSEQ multiplex PCR; in TCRdb, only in-frame clones are kept and a portion is missing. The profile shows some 19,000 clones, about three quarters of them singletons. The sample was blood. The source is a person in their sixties or seventies with breast cancer.

The chain joins TRBV5-5 to TRBJ2-7; no definite D call. Germline V gene sequence: CDR1 SGHKS, CDR2 YYEKEE (reference sequence). CDR3 length: 14 amino acids. The V and J ends lost 2 bases and 2 bases respectively, with 11 bases between them. In DNA form, the CDR3 reads TGTGCCAGCAGCTTCAGCCCAGGCACCTACGAGCAGTACTTC. As protein: CASSFSPGTYEQYF. The whole variable domain, filled in from reference TRBV5-5 and TRBJ2-7, reads DAGVTQSPTHLIKTRGQQVTLRCSPISGHKSVSWYQQVLGQGPQFIFQYYEKEERGRGNFPDRFSARQFPNYSSELNVNALLLGDSALYLCASSFSPGTYEQYFGPGTRLTVT.

This chain links TRBV7-9 with TRBJ2-5, with TRBD1 matching 11 bases. CDR3 size: 16 residues. Germline lookup yields CDR1 SEHNR and CDR2 FQNEAQ (reference sequence). J was trimmed by 4 bases and V by 0 bases; bases with no gene match: 4. The CDR3 sequence: CASSLASGTGGETQYF. CDR3 nucleotides: TGTGCCAGCAGCTTAGCAAGCGGGACAGGGGGAGAGACCCAGTACTTC. Drawing the rest from reference TRBV7-9 and TRBJ2-5, the complete variable domain is DTGVSQNPRHKITKRGQNVTFRCDPISEHNRLYWYRQTLGQGPEFLTYFQNEAQLEKSRLLSDRFSAERPKGSFSTLEIQRTEQGDSAMYLCASSLASGTGGETQYFGPGTRLLVL.

V usage is TRBV7-6 and J usage is TRBJ2-2, with 9 bases that match TRBD2. CDR1 is SGHVS, CDR2 FNYEAQ, per germline. Trimming took 3 bases from V and 3 from J; bases not matched to a gene: 5. The CDR3 contains 16 residues. CDR3: CASSLGTSGYTGELFF. The DNA for the CDR3 is TGTGCCAGCAGCTTGGGTACTAGCGGGTACACCGGGGAGCTGTTTTTT.

The chain couples TRBV5-1 to TRBJ2-1; TRBD2 might be the D (7 bases). CDR3 length: 15 residues. Trimming removed 4 bases from V and 1 base from J, with 12 bases in between. Germline V CDR1 and CDR2: SGHRS, YFSETQ. This CDR3 is CASSVGGQSYNEQFF. The CDR3 coding sequence is TGCGCCAGCAGCGTCGGGGGGCAATCCTACAATGAGCAGTTCTTC.

The chain is built from TRBV7-3 and TRBJ2-1; 8 nucleotides align to TRBD2. Germline V gene data show CDR1 as SGHTA and CDR2 as FQGTGA. With V trimmed by 5 bases and J by 8 bases, 14 bases remained unmatched. This CDR3 is built from 16 residues. CDR3 DNA sequence: TGTGCCAGCAGCCGAACGGGAGGGCAGGAGGGATATGAGCAGTTCTTC. Its protein product is CASSRTGGQEGYEQFF.